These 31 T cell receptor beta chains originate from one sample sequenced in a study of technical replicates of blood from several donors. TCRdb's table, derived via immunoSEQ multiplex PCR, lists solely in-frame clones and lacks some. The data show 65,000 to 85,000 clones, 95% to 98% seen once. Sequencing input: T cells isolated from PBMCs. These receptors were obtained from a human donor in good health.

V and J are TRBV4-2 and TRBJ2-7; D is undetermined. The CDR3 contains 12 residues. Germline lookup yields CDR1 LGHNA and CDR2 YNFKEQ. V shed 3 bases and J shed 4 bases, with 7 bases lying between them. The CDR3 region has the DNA TGTGCCAGCAGCCACCCAGGTTACGAGCAGTACTTC. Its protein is CASSHPGYEQYF.

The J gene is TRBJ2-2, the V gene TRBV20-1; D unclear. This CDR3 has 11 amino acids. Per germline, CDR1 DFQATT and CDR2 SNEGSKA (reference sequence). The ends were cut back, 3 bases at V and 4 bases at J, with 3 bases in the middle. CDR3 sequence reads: CSASLTGELFF. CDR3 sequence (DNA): TGCAGTGCTAGCCTCACCGGGGAGCTGTTTTTT.

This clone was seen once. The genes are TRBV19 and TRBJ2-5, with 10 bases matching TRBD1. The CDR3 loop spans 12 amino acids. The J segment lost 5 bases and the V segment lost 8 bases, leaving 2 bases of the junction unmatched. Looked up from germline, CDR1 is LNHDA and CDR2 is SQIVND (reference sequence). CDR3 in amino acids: CASGQGDETQYF. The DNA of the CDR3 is TGTGCCAGTGGACAGGGGGATGAGACCCAGTACTTC.

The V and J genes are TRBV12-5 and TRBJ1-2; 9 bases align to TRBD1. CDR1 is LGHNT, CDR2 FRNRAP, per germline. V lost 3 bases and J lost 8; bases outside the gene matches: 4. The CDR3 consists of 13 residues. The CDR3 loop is CASGFTGGRGYTF. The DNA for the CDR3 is TGTGCTAGTGGTTTCACAGGGGGCAGGGGCTACACCTTC.

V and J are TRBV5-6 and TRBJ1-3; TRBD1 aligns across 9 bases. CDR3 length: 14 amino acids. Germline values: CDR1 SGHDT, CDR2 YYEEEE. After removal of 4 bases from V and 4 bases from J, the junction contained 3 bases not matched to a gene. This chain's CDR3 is CASSHRGPGNTIYF. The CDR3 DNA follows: TGTGCCAGCAGCCACAGGGGGCCCGGAAACACCATATATTTT.

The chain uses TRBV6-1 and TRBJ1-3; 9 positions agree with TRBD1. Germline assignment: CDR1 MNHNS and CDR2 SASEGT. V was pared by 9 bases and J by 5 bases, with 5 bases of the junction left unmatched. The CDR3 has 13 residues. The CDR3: CASTGTGRNTIYF. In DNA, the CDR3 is TGTGCCAGTACCGGGACAGGGAGAAACACCATATATTTT.

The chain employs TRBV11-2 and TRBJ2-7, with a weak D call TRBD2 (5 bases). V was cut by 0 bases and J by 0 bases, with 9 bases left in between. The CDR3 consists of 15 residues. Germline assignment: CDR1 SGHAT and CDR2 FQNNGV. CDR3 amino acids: CASSLDITSSYEQYF. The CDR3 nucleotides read TGTGCCAGCAGCTTAGATATTACTAGCTCCTACGAGCAGTACTTC.

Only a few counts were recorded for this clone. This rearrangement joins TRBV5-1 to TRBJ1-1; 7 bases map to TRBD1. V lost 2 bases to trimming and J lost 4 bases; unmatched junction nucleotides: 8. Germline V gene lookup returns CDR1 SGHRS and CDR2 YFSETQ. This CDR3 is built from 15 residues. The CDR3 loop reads CASSFFRGEITEAFF. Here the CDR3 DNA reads TGCGCCAGCAGCTTCTTCAGGGGGGAGATCACTGAAGCTTTCTTT.

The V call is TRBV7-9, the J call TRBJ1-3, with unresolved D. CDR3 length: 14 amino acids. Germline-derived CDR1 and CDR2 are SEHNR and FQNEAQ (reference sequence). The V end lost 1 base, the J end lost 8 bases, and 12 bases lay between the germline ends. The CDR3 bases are TGTGCCAGCAGCTTAGTGGCCCTTTTCGACACCATATATTTT. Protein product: CASSLVALFDTIYF.

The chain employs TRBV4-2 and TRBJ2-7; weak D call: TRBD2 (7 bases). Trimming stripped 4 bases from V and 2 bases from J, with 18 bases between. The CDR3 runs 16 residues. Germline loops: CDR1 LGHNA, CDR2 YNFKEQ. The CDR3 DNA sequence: TGTGCCAGCAGCCGTCGGGGAGGCGGGGGCACCTACGAGCAGTACTTC. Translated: CASSRRGGGGTYEQYF.

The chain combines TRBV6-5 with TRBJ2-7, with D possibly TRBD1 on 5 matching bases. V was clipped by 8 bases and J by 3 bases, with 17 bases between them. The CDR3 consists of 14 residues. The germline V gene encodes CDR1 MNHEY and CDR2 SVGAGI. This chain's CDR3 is CASQRQKLNYEQYF. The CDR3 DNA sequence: TGTGCCAGCCAGAGACAGAAGCTCAACTACGAGCAGTACTTC.

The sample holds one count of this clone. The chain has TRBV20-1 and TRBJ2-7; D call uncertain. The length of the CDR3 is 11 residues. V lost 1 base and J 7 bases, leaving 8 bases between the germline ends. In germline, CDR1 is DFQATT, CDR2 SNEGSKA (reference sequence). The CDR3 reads CSARVLREQYF. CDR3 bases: TGCAGTGCTAGAGTACTCAGGGAGCAGTACTTC.

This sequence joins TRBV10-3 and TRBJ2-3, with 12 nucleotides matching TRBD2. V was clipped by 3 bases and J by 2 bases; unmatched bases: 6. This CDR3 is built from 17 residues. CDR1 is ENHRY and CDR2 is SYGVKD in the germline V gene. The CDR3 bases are TGTGCCATCAGTGAAGAGCTAGCGGGAGGGTTCACAGATACGCAGTATTTT. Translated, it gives CAISEELAGGFTDTQYF.

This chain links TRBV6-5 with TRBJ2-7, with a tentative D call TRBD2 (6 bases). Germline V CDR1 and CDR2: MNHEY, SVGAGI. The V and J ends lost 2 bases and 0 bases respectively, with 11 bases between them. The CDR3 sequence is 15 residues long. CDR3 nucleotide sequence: TGTGCCAGCAGTTACGGCGGGGTCGGCTCCTACGAGCAGTACTTC. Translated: CASSYGGVGSYEQYF.

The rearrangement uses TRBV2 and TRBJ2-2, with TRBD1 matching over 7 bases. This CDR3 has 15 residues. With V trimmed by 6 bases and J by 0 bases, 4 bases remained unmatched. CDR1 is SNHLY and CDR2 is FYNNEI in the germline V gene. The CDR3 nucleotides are TGTGCCAGCAGCGACAGGGTAGCGAACACCGGGGAGCTGTTTTTT. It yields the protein CASSDRVANTGELFF.

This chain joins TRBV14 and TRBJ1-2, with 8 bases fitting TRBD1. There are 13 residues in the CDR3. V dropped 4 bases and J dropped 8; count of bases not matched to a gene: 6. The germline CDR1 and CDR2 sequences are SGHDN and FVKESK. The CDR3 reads CASSPQDRAGYTF. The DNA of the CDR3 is TGTGCCAGCAGCCCTCAGGACAGGGCGGGCTACACCTTC. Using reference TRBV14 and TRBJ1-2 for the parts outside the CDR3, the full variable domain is EAGVTQFPSHSVIEKGQTVTLRCDPISGHDNLYWYRRVMGKEIKFLLHFVKESKQDESGMPNNRFLAERTGGTYSTLKVQPAELEDSGVYFCASSPQDRAGYTFGSGTRLTVV.

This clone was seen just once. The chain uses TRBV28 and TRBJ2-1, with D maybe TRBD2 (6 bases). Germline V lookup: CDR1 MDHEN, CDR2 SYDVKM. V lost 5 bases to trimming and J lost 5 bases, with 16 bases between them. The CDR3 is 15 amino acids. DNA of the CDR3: TGTGCCAGCAGTGGGGGGATCCTCCTCCACAATGAGCAGTTCTTC. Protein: CASSGGILLHNEQFF.

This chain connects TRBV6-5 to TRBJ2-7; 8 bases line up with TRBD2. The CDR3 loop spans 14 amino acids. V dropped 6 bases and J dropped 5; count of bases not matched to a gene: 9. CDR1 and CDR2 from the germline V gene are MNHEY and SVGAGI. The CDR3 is CASRSAGLEHEQYF. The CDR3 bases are TGTGCCAGCAGGTCCGCGGGACTAGAGCACGAGCAGTACTTC.

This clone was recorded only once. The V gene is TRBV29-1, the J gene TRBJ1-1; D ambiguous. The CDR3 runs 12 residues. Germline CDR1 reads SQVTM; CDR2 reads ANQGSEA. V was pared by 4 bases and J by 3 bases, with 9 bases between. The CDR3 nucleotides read TGCAGCGTTGGGCCCCAGGACACTGAAGCTTTCTTT. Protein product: CSVGPQDTEAFF.

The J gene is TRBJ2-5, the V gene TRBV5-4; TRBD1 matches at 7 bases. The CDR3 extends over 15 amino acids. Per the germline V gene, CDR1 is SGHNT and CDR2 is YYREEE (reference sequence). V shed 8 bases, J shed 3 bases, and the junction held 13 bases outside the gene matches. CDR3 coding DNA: TGTGCCAGTACAGCCGGGACAGCTTTGAAAGAGACCCAGTACTTC. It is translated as CASTAGTALKETQYF.

CDR3 region: CASSLPAGSTDTQYF. In DNA, the CDR3 is TGTGCCAGCAGTCTTCCCGCGGGTAGCACAGATACGCAGTATTTT. The V gene is TRBV7-8, the J gene TRBJ2-3, with D perhaps matching TRBD2 (5 bases). Germline lookup yields CDR1 SGHVS and CDR2 FQNEAQ. V lost 6 bases, J lost 0 bases, and 13 bases lay in between. This CDR3 comprises 15 residues.

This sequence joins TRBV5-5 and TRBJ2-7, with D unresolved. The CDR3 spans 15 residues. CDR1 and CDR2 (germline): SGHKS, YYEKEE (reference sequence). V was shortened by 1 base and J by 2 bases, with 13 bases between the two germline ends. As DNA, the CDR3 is TGTGCCAGCAGCTTGCTTGGGCTGTCTCCCTACGAGCAGTACTTC. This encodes CASSLLGLSPYEQYF. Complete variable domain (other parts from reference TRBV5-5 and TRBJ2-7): DAGVTQSPTHLIKTRGQQVTLRCSPISGHKSVSWYQQVLGQGPQFIFQYYEKEERGRGNFPDRFSARQFPNYSSELNVNALLLGDSALYLCASSLLGLSPYEQYFGPGTRLTVT.

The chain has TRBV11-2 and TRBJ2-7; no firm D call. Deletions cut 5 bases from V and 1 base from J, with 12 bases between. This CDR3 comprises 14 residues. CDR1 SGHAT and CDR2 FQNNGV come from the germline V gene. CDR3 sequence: CASSLRLESYEQYF. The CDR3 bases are TGTGCCAGCAGCCTAAGACTGGAATCCTACGAGCAGTACTTC.

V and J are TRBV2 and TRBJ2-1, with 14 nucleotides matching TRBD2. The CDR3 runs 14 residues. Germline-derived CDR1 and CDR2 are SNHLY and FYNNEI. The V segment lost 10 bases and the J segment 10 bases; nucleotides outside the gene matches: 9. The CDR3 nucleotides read TGTGCCAAGGAACGGACTAGCGGGGGGAAGGAGCAGTTCTTC. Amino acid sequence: CAKERTSGGKEQFF.

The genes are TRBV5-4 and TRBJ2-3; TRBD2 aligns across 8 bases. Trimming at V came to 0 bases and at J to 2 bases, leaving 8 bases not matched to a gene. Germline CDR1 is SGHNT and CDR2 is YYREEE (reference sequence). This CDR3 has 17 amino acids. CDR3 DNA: TGTGCCAGCAGCTTGGATGAAGTAGCGGGGACCACAGATACGCAGTATTTT. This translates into CASSLDEVAGTTDTQYF.

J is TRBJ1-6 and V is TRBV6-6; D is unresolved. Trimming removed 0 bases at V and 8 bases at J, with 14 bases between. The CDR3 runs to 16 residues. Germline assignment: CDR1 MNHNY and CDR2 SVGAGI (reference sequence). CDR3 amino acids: CASSYSTGMEDSPLHF. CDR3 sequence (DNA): TGTGCCAGCAGTTACTCGACGGGGATGGAGGATTCACCCCTCCACTTT.

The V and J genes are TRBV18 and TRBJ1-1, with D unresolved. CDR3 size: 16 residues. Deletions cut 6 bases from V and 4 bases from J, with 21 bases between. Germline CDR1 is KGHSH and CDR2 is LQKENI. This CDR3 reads CASSPGWGGSFTEAFF. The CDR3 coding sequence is TGTGCCAGCTCCCCCGGGTGGGGAGGATCGTTCACTGAAGCTTTCTTT.

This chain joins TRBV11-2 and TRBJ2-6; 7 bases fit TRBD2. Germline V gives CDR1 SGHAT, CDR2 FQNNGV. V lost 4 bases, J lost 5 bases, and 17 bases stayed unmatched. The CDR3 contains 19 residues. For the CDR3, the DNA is TGTGCCAGCAGCTCAATTAGACTAGCTATCTCTAACCGGGCCAACGTCCTGACTTTC. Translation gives CASSSIRLAISNRANVLTF.

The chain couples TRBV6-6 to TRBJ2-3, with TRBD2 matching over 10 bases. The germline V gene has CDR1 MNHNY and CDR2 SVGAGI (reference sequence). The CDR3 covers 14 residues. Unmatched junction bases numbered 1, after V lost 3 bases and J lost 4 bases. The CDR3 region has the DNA TGTGCCAGCAGTTATAGCGGGAGGTCAGATACGCAGTATTTT. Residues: CASSYSGRSDTQYF.

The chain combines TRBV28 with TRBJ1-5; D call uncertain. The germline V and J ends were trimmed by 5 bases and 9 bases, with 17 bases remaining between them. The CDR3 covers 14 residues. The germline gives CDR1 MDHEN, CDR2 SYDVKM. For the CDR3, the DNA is TGTGCCAGCAGTAGTCCCCCGGGAGTTCGGCCCCAGCATTTT. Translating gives CASSSPPGVRPQHF.

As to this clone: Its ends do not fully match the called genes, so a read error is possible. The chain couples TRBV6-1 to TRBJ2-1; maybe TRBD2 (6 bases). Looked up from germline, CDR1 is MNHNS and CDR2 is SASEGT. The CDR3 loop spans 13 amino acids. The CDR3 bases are TGCGCCAGCAGTGAAACTAGCTTCAATGAGCAGTTCTTC. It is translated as CASSETSFNEQFF.